This T cell receptor beta chain originates from a study of blood T cell repertoires in COVID-19. Turning to the study itself: Samples of COVID-19 (acute and convalescent) were obtained from the United States, Italy and Spain. The analysed material was cDNA or gDNA that came from T cells, B-cell-depleted T cells, or PBMCs.

The CDR3 runs to 11 residues. V was cut by 3 bases and J by 5 bases, with 4 bases left in between. Germline V gene sequence: CDR1 WNHNN, CDR2 SYGVQD (reference sequence). Authors' data handling: Amplifying reference gene primers gave estimates of nucleated cell counts. Using immunoSEQ multiplex PCR, the repertoire was profiled, and TCRdb retains in-frame clones only, with some absent. Clone size and the V and J calls come from that table; the DNA yielded D and trimming. The table shows under 500,000 clones, with around nine tenths occurring only once. The chain employs TRBV10-1 and TRBJ2-5; D gene ambiguous. Specimen: peripheral blood. This TCR derives from a woman aged 30 to 39 with acute or convalescent COVID-19. CDR3: CASSDYETQYF. In DNA form, the CDR3 reads TGCGCCAGCAGTGATTATGAGACCCAGTACTTC.